Each of the 2 T cell receptor beta chains below was sequenced from the same sample in a study of CD8 T cells in Susac syndrome. When the RNA was reverse transcribed, random hexamers were used with an input of about 0.5 to 1 ug. Each CDR3 protein gets one entry after TCRdb re-called the immunoSEQ multiplex PCR reads with MiXCR. The table has under 300,000 distinct CDR3 sequences, almost 97% seen once. The sequenced sample consisted of CD4+ T cells from PBMCs. These receptors originate from a human donor with Susac syndrome.

The V gene is TRBV18, the J gene TRBJ1-1; no reliable D call. In germline, CDR1 is KGHSH, CDR2 LQKENI. The V end lost 2 bases, the J end lost 2 bases, and 9 bases lay between the germline ends. This CDR3 region has 14 residues. CDR3: CASSPWASNTEAFF. CDR3 nucleotides: TGTGCCAGCTCACCATGGGCCAGTAACACTGAAGCTTTCTTT.

In regard to this clonotype: Compared with germline, one end of the junction differs, possibly owing to a read error. The genes are TRBV12-5 and TRBJ2-3; D call uncertain. The CDR3 runs to 12 residues. CDR1 is LGHNT and CDR2 is FRNRAP in the germline V gene. CDR3 amino acids: CASGLRTDTQYF. CDR3 DNA sequence: TGTGCTAGTGGCCTTCGCACGGATACGCAGTATTTT.